This TCR beta chain was documented in a study of beta chain features in type 1 diabetes. This clone was detected a few times. As yet, its antigen is unknown. Whole-study results and caveats: Type 1 diabetes patients showed a moderate but significant shortening of TCRB CDR3s in all four CD4+ subsets.

V lost 3 bases to trimming and J lost 5 bases; unmatched junction nucleotides: 7. Germline values: CDR1 SEHNR, CDR2 FQNEAQ (reference sequence). CDR3 length equals 14 residues. The isolated RNA, all of it, was reverse transcribed, so expressed TCRB transcripts were what got sequenced. Naive, central memory and regulatory T cell samples yielded around 3.5 million reads on average. Measured with immunoSEQ multiplex PCR; TCRdb has only the in-frame clones, and not every one. Of 600,000 to 700,000 clones in the sample, around 15% were seen once. The TCR was taken from a man between 18 and 35 years old with type 1 diabetes. What was sequenced was naive CD4+ T cells from blood. The rearrangement uses TRBV7-9 and TRBJ2-7; 7 bases match TRBD1. The CDR3 nucleotides are TGTGCCAGCAGCTTGGACAGGCGACTACACGAGCAGTACTTC. This translates into CASSLDRRLHEQYF.